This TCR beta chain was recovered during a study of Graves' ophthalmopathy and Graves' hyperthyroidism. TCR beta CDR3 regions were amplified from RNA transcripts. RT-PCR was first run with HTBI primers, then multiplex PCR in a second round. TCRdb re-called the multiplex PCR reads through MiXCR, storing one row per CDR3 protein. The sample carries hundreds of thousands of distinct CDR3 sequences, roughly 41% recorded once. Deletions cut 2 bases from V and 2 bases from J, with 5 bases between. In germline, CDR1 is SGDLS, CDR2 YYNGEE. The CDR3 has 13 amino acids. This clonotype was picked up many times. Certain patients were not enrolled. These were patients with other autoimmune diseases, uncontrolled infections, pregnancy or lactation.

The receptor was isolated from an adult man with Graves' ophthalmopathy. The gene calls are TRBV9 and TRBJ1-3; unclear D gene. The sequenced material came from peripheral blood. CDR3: CASSVKAGNTIYF. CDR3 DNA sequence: TGTGCCAGCAGCGTCAAGGCTGGAAACACCATATATTTT.